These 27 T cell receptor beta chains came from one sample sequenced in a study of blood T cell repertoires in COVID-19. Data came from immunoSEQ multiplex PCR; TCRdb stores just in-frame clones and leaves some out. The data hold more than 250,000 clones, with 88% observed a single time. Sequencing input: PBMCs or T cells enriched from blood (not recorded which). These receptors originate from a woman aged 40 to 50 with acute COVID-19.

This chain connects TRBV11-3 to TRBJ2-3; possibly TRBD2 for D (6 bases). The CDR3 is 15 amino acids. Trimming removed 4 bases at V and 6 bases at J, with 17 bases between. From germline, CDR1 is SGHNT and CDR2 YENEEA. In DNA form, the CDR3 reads TGTGCCAGCAGCTCAAGCTCGGAGGGGTTGGATACGCAGTATTTT. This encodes CASSSSSEGLDTQYF.

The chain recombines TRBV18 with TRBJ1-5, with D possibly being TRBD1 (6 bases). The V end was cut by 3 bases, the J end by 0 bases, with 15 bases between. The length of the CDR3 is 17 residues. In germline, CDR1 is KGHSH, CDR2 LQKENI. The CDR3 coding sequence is TGTGCCAGCTCACCCAAATCTCGGACAGATAGCAATCAGCCCCAGCATTTT. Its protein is CASSPKSRTDSNQPQHF.

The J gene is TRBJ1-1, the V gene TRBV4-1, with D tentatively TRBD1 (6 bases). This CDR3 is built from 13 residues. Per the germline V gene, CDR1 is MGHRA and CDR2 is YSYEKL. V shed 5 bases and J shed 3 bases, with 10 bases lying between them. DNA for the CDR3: TGCGCCAGCAGCACGTACAGGGACACTGAAGCTTTCTTT. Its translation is CASSTYRDTEAFF.

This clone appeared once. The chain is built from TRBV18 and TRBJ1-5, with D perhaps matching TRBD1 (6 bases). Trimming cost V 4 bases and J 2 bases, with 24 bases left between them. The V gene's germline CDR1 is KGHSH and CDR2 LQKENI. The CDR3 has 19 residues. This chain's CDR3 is CASSLNTIKDRWGNQPQHF. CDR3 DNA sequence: TGTGCCAGCTCACTTAATACGATTAAGGACAGATGGGGCAATCAGCCCCAGCATTTT.

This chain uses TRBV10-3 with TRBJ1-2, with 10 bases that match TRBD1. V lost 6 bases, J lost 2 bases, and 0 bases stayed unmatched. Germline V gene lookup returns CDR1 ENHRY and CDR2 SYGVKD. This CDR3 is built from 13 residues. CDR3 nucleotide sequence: TGTGCCATCAGGGGACAGGGGAACTATGGCTACACCTTC. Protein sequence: CAIRGQGNYGYTF.

The CDR3 protein is CATSDPGEGSNTDTQYF. The CDR3 DNA sequence: TGTGCCACCAGTGATCCGGGAGAGGGGTCAAACACAGATACGCAGTATTTT. The rearrangement links TRBV24-1 to TRBJ2-3, with D tentatively TRBD2 (6 bases). CDR1 is KGHDR, CDR2 SFDVKD, per germline. Trimming removed 3 bases from V and 2 bases from J, with 17 bases in between. This CDR3 is built from 17 residues.

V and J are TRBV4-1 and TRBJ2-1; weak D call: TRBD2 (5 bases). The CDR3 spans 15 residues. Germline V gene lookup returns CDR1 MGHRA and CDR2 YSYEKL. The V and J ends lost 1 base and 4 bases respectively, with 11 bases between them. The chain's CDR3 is CASSQVSGGYNEQFF. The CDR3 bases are TGCGCCAGCAGCCAAGTGAGCGGTGGTTACAATGAGCAGTTCTTC.

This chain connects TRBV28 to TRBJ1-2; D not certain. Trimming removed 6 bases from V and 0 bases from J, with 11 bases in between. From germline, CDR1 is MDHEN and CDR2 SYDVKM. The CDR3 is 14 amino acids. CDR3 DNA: TGTGCCAGCAGCTATGACGGGGCTAACTATGGCTACACCTTC. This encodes CASSYDGANYGYTF.

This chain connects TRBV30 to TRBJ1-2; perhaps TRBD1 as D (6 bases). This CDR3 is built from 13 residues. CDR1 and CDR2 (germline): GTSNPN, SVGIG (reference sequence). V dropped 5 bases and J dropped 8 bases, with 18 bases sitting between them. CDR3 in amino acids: CAWSQGTPKGYTF. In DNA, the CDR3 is TGTGCCTGGTCCCAGGGGACCCCGAAAGGCTACACCTTC.

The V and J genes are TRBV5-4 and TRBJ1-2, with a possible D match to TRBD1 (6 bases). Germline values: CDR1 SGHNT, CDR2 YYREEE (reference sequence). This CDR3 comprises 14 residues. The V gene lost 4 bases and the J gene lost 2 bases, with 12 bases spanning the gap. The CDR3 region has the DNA TGTGCCAGCAGCGTCGATCAGGGGAACTATGGCTACACCTTC. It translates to CASSVDQGNYGYTF.

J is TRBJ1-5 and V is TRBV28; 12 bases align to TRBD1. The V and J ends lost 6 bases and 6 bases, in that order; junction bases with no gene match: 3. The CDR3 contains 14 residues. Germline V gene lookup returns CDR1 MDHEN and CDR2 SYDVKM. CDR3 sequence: CASRGQGAGQPQHF. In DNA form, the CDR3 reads TGTGCCAGCAGGGGACAGGGGGCGGGTCAGCCCCAGCATTTT.

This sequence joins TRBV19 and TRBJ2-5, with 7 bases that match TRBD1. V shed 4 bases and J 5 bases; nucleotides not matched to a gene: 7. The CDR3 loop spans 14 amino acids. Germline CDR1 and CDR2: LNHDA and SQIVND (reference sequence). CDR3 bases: TGTGCCAGTAGTAGTTCAGGGGGAGTCGAGACCCAGTACTTC. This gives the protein CASSSSGGVETQYF. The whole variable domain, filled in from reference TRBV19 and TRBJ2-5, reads DGGITQSPKYLFRKEGQNVTLSCEQNLNHDAMYWYRQDPGQGLRLIYYSQIVNDFQKGDIAEGYSVSREKKESFPLTVTSAQKNPTAFYLCASSSSGGVETQYFGPGTRLLVL.

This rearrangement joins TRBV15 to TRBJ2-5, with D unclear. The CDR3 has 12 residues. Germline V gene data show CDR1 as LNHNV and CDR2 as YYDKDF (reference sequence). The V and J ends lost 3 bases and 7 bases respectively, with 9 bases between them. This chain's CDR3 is CATSRDRGTQYF. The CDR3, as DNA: TGTGCCACCAGCAGGGATCGAGGGACCCAGTACTTC.

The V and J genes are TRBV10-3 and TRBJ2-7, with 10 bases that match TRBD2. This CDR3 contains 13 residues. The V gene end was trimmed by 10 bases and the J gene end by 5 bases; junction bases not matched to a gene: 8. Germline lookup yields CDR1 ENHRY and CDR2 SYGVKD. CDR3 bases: TGTGCCACCGTTAGCCTAGCGGGAGACGAGCAGTACTTC. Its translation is CATVSLAGDEQYF.

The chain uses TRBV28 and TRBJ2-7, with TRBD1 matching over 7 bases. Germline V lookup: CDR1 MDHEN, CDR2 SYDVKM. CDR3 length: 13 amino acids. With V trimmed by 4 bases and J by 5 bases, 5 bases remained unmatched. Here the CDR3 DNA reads TGTGCCAGCAGTTCTGGCCAGGGGGACGAGCAGTACTTC. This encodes CASSSGQGDEQYF.

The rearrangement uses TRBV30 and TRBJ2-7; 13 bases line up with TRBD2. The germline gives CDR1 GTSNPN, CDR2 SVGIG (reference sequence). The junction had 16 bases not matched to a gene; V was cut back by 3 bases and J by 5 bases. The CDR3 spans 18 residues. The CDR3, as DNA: TGTGCCTGGAGGTTTAGAAACCTCGGACTAGCGGGAGTTGACGAGCAGTACTTC. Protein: CAWRFRNLGLAGVDEQYF.

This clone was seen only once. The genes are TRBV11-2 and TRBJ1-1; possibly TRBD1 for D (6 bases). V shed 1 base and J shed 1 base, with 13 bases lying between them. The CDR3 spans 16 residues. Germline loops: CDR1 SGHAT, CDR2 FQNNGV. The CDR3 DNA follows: TGTGCCAGCAGCTTAGTACAGGGTGGGGGGAACACTGAAGCTTTCTTT. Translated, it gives CASSLVQGGGNTEAFF.

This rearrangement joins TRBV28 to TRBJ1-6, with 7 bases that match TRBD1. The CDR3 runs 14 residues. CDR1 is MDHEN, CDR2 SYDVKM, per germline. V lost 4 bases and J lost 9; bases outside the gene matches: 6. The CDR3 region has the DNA TGTGCCAGCAGTTCCGGACAGGCGACTTCACCCCTCCACTTT. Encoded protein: CASSSGQATSPLHF.

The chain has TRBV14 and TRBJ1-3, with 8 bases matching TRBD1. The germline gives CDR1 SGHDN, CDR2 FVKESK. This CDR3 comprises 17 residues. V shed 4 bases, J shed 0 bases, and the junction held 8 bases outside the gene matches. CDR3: CASSPWTGKPSGNTIYF. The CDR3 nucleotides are TGTGCCAGCAGCCCATGGACAGGGAAGCCCTCTGGAAACACCATATATTTT.

The DNA of the CDR3 is TGTGCCAGTAGTTCACTGGCGGAGGGACGGACCCAGTACTTC. Protein: CASSSLAEGRTQYF. The chain uses TRBV19 and TRBJ2-5, with a possible D match to TRBD2 (6 bases). CDR3 length equals 14 residues. Germline CDR1 reads LNHDA; CDR2 reads SQIVND (reference sequence). Trimming pared 5 bases from V and 7 bases from J, leaving 17 bases between.

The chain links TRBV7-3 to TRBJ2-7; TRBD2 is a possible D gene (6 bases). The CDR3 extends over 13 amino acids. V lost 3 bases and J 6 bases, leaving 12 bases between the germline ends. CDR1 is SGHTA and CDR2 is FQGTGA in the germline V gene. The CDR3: CASSLSAGAEQYF. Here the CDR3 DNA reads TGTGCCAGCAGCTTGTCAGCGGGCGCCGAGCAGTACTTC.

The CDR3: CASGQANSPLHF. CDR3 coding DNA: TGTGCGAGCGGACAGGCGAATTCACCCCTCCACTTT. This sequence joins TRBV9 and TRBJ1-6, with 7 nucleotides matching TRBD1. Germline V gives CDR1 SGDLS, CDR2 YYNGEE. The CDR3 totals 12 residues.

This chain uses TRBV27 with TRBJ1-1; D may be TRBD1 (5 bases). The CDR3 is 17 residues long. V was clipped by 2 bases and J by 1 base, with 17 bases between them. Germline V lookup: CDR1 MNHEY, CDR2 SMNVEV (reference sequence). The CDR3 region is CASSLDRPTESNTEAFF. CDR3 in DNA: TGTGCCAGCAGTTTAGACCGACCGACAGAATCGAACACTGAAGCTTTCTTT.

This CDR3 is CASGLQGSTEAFF. CDR3 nucleotide sequence: TGTGCTAGTGGTCTACAGGGAAGCACTGAAGCTTTCTTT. The V gene is TRBV12-5, the J gene TRBJ1-1, with D possibly matching TRBD1 (6 bases). The V gene lost 5 bases and the J gene lost 4 bases, with 11 bases spanning the gap. The CDR3 loop spans 13 amino acids. From germline, CDR1 is LGHNT and CDR2 FRNRAP.

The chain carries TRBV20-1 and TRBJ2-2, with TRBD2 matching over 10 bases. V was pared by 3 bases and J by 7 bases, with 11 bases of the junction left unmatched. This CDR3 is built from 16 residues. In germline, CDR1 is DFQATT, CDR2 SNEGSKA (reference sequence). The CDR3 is CSASSTSGIRFGELFF. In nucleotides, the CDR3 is TGCAGTGCTAGTTCTACTAGCGGGATCAGATTCGGGGAGCTGTTTTTT.

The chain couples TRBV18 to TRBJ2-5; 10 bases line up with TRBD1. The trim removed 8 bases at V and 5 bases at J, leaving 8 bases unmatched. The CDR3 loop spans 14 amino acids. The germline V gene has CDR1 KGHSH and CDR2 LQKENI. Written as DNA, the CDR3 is TGTGCCAGCGCCCGACAGGGGGCGCAGGAGACCCAGTACTTC. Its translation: CASARQGAQETQYF.

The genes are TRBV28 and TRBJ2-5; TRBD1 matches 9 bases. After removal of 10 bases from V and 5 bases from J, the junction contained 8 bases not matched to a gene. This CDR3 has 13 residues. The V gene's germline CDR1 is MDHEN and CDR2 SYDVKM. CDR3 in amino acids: CATYRGPWETQYF. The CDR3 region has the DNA TGTGCCACTTACAGGGGGCCGTGGGAGACCCAGTACTTC.